The 9 T cell receptor beta chains reported below all come from one sample, sequenced in a study of human T cells and chemical hapten exposure. TCRdb fed the RACE reads into MiXCR, producing one record per CDR3 protein. Among just over 350,000 distinct CDR3 sequences, nearly 6.5% were seen once, and the ten largest hold about 5.6%. As for time point: patch test 2, 6 weeks after DPC sensitization. Treatment defined: therapeutic diphenylcyclopropenone sensitization with weekly scalp DPC. Here the sequenced sample was whole blood, taken in connection with sensitization to the hapten diphenylcyclopropenone (DPC). Every receptor here comes from a woman between 18 and 29 years old with alopecia areata. Some clones in this sample may be carry-over from other donors' samples.

To note about this clonotype: A much larger clone differs from this one at a single base, so this may be a read error. The V gene is TRBV20-1, the J gene TRBJ1-5, with 7 nucleotides matching TRBD1. Germline V gene sequence: CDR1 DFQATT, CDR2 SNEGSKA (reference sequence). This CDR3 region has 13 residues. CDR3 residues: CSLLTGSNQPRHF. The CDR3, as DNA: TGCAGTCTCTTGACAGGGAGCAATCAGCCCCGGCATTTT.

This clonotype was counted a few times. The V call is TRBV7-2, the J call TRBJ1-2; D call uncertain. The CDR3 spans 14 residues. Deletions cut 1 base from V and 3 bases from J, with 9 bases between. Per germline, CDR1 SGHTA and CDR2 FQGNSA. CDR3 sequence (DNA): TGTGCCAGCAGCTTAGGGAACGCCTACTATGGCTACACCTTC. Translated, it gives CASSLGNAYYGYTF.

This chain uses TRBV4-3 with TRBJ1-2; the match to TRBD1 covers 7 bases. V shed 3 bases and J 2 bases; nucleotides not matched to a gene: 6. The CDR3 is 15 residues long. CDR1 is LGHNA, CDR2 YSLEER, per germline. CDR3 sequence reads: CASSQGLGQNYGYTF. The DNA of the CDR3 is TGCGCCAGCAGCCAGGGTCTGGGACAGAACTATGGCTACACCTTC.

The chain is built from TRBV6-1 and TRBJ1-5, with 9 bases aligning to TRBD1. This CDR3 is built from 22 residues. The germline V gene encodes CDR1 MNHNS and CDR2 SASEGT. The V gene end was trimmed by 2 bases and the J gene end by 0 bases; junction bases not matched to a gene: 20. This chain's CDR3 is CASSESYWTRDRDRGSNQPQHF. CDR3 nucleotides: TGTGCCAGCAGTGAATCTTATTGGACCCGGGACAGGGACCGTGGTAGCAATCAGCCCCAGCATTTT.

This clonotype has only a few counts. This chain connects TRBV6-6 to TRBJ1-3; 8 bases are a match to TRBD1. The CDR3 covers 17 residues. The germline gives CDR1 MNHNY, CDR2 SVGAGI (reference sequence). The V and J ends lost 4 bases and 7 bases, in that order; junction bases with no gene match: 15. The CDR3 spells CASSFSPPGGVRNTIYF. The CDR3 region has the DNA TGTGCCAGCAGTTTCTCTCCCCCAGGGGGCGTGAGGAACACCATATATTTT.

This CDR3 is CASSLTPGQGPEQYF. For the CDR3, the DNA is TGTGCCAGCAGCTTAACCCCGGGACAGGGCCCCGAGCAGTACTTC. The rearrangement links TRBV7-6 to TRBJ2-7; 9 nucleotides line up with TRBD1. Losses at the gene ends were 2 bases for V and 6 bases for J; bases not matched to a gene: 8. This CDR3 has 15 residues. Germline CDR1 is SGHVS and CDR2 is FNYEAQ.

The chain links TRBV29-1 to TRBJ2-3; D possibly corresponds to TRBD2 (6 bases). The CDR3 consists of 13 residues. From germline, CDR1 is SQVTM and CDR2 ANQGSEA. V dropped 1 base and J dropped 4 bases, with 9 bases sitting between them. CDR3 protein: CSVEGPGADTQYF. In nucleotides, the CDR3 is TGCAGCGTTGAAGGACCGGGGGCAGATACGCAGTATTTT.

This CDR3 is CASSSFLSIGTQYF. The CDR3 DNA follows: TGTGCCAGCAGTTCCTTTTTATCCATTGGTACGCAGTATTTT. V usage is TRBV27 and J usage is TRBJ2-3; D remains unclear. Germline V gene lookup returns CDR1 MNHEY and CDR2 SMNVEV (reference sequence). V gave up 4 bases and J gave up 8 bases, with 16 bases separating them. The CDR3 is made up of 14 amino acids.

This clonotype has more than one count but fewer than ten. The chain joins TRBV20-1 to TRBJ2-7; TRBD1 matches 10 bases. Germline V gene data show CDR1 as DFQATT and CDR2 as SNEGSKA (reference sequence). The CDR3 is 15 residues long. V was pared by 3 bases and J by 5 bases, with 10 bases of the junction left unmatched. Here the CDR3 reads CSARKPGTGANEQYF. DNA of the CDR3: TGCAGTGCTAGGAAACCCGGGACAGGGGCCAACGAGCAGTACTTC.